This T cell receptor beta chain was profiled in a study of metastatic and nonmetastatic thyroid tumors. Looking at the study overall: Repertoires from blood and tumor or nodule tissue of malignant and benign thyroid patients were compared. Whole-study findings and limits: Relative to benign nodules, malignant thyroid tumors were reportedly characterized by significantly elevated TCR beta diversity in blood and tumor.

All patients reached thyroid surgery having received no treatment beforehand. Original handling: The authors used CDR3 differences across clinicopathological groups to build a distant-metastasis classifier for papillary thyroid cancer. Using MiXCR, TCRdb reanalyzed the PCR reads. It is TCRdb's table, rather than the study itself, that gives the V and J calls and clone size. Of 15,000 to 20,000 clones in the sample, about 26% are singletons; the top ten hold less than 11%. As regards this clone: Its matching antigen is unknown.

The sample taken for sequencing was adjacent normal tissue. The receptor was isolated from a female donor with papillary thyroid cancer or a benign thyroid nodule (not recorded which). Some clones in this sample may be carry-over from other donors' samples.

CDR3 in amino acids: CASHWEGGELFF. The CDR3 DNA reads as TGTGCCAGCCATTGGGAGGGCGGGGAGCTGTTTTTT. The genes are TRBV2 and TRBJ2-2; 7 nucleotides agree with TRBD2. This CDR3 is built from 12 residues. Trimming removed 8 bases from V and 7 bases from J; junction bases left unmatched: 4. The germline V gene encodes CDR1 SNHLY and CDR2 FYNNEI.